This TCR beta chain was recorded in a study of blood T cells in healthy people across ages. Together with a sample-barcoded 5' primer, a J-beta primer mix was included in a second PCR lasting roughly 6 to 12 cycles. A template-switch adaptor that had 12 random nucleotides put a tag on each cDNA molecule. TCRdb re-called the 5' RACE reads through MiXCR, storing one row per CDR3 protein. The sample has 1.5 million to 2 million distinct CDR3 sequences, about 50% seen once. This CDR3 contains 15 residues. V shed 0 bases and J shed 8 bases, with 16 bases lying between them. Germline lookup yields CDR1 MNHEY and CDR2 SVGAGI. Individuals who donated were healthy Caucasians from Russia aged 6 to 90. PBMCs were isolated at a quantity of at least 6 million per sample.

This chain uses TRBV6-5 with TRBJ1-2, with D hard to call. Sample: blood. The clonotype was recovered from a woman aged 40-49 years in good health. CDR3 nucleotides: TGTGCCAGCAGTTACTCACCTCCCGCAAGCACAGGCTACACCTTC. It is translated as CASSYSPPASTGYTF.